The clone carrying this T cell receptor beta chain came up once. MiXCR was run by TCRdb on the RT-PCR reads, yielding one entry per CDR3 protein. Of about 24,000 distinct CDR3 sequences in the sample, approximately 43% were seen once. This record comes from a study of patients and donors after allogeneic stem cell transplantation. The junction had 4 bases not matched to a gene; V was cut back by 4 bases and J by 4 bases. The CDR3 consists of 12 residues. Germline CDR1 DFQATT, CDR2 SNEGSKA (reference sequence). This clonotype was obtained from a human donor who was either an allogeneic HSCT recipient or a stem cell or donor lymphocyte infusion donor (not recorded which). It is not recorded whose cells these are; they may come from a transplant donor. V gene TRBV20-1 combines with J gene TRBJ2-7; 7 nucleotides match TRBD1. Sequencing input: blood, either unsorted or a sorted T cell fraction (not recorded which). CDR3 loop: CSAIDREYEQYF. The CDR3 DNA sequence: TGCAGTGCTATAGACAGGGAGTACGAGCAGTACTTC.